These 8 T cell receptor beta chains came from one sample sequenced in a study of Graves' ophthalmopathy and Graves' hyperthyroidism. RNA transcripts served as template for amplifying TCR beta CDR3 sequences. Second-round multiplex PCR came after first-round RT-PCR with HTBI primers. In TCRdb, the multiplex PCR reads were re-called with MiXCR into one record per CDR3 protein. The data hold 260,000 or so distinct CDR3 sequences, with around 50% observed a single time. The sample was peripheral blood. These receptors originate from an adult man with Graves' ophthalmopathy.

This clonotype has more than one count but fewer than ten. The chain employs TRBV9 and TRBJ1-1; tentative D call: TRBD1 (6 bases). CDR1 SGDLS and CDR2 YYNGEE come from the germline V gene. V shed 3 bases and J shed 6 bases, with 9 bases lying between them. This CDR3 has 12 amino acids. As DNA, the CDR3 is TGTGCCAGCAGCGAAGGGGGAGCTGAAGCTTTCTTT. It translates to CASSEGGAEAFF.

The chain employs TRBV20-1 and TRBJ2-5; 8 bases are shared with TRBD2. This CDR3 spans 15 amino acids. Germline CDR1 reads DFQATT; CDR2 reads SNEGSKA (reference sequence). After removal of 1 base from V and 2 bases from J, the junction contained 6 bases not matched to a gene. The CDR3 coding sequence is TGCAGTGCTAGAGGCGAGGGGACTAGACAAGAGACCCAGTACTTC. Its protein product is CSARGEGTRQETQYF.

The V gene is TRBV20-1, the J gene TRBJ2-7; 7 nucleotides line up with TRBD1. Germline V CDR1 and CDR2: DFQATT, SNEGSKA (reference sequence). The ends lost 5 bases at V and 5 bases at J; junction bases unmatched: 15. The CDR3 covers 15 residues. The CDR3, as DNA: TGCAGTGCTCCTCAAGACAGGGCACCCACTGACGAGCAGTACTTC. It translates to CSAPQDRAPTDEQYF.

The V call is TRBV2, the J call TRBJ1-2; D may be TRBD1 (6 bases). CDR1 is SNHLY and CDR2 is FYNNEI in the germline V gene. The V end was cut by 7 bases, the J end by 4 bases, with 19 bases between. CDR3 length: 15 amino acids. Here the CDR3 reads CASKRESSGVYGYTF. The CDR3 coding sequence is TGTGCCAGCAAGAGGGAATCCTCAGGGGTCTATGGCTACACCTTC.

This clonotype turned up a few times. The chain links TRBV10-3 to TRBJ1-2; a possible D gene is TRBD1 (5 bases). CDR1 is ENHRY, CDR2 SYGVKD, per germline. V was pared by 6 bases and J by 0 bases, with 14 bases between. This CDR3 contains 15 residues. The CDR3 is CAISDLETANYGYTF. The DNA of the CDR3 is TGTGCCATCAGCGATTTGGAGACAGCTAACTATGGCTACACCTTC.

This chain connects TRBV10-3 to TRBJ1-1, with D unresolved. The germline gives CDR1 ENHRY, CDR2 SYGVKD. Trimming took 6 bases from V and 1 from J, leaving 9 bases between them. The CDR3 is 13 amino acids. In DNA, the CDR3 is TGTGCCATCAGCGTAAGTCAGAACACTGAAGCTTTCTTT. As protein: CAISVSQNTEAFF.

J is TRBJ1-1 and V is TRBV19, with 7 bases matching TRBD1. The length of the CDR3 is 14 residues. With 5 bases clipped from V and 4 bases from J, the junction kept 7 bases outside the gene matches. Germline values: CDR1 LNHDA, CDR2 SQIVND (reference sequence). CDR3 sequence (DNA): TGTGCCAGTAGTTCTCCAGGGGGGACCACTGAAGCTTTCTTT. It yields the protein CASSSPGGTTEAFF.

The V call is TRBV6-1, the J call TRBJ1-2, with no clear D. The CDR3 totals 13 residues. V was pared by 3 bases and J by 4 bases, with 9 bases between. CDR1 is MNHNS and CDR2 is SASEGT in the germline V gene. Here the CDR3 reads CASSEGIGYGYTF. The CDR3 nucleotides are TGTGCCAGCAGTGAGGGGATCGGCTATGGCTACACCTTC.